The clone carrying this TCR beta chain occurred many times. Its antigen remains unknown. The V gene lost 0 bases and the J gene lost 4 bases, with 9 bases spanning the gap. This CDR3 spans 13 amino acids. Germline-derived CDR1 and CDR2 are DFQATT and SNEGSKA (reference sequence). All donors were healthy Caucasians. The sample is drawn from a study of identical twins. Template switching added a universal primer site; cDNA carried unique molecular identifiers. One entry per CDR3 protein, called by TCRdb with MiXCR from the 5' RACE reads. The data show 200,000 to 300,000 distinct CDR3 sequences, 10% to 13% seen once. Broader study findings: Recombination models fit unrelated individuals' TCR alpha sharing but underestimated twins'. The study based its conclusions on cross-sectional statistical analysis and did not follow the same donors.

J is TRBJ2-5 and V is TRBV20-1, with a tentative D call TRBD2 (6 bases). The clonotype comes from a man aged 50 to 59 in good health. Sequencing was done on a sample of memory T cells sorted from blood. DNA of the CDR3: TGCAGTGCTAGAGAGGCGGGGCCAGAGACCCAGTACTTC. Translating gives CSAREAGPETQYF.